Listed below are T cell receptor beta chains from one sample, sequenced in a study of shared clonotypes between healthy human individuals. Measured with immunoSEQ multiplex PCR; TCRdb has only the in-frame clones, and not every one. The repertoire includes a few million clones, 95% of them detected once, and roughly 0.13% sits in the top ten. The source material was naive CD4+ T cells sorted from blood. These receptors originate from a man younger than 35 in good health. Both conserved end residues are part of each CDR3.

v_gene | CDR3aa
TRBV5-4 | CASSGGTVSPETQYF
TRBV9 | CASSGTSGGAIEQFF
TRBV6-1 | CASNRGRQETQYF
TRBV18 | CASTPTGRANTGELFF
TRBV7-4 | CASNQLDSLSNQPQHF
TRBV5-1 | CASSFRDTGELFF
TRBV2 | CASSRTAAYEQYF
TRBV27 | CAIPGDSLYNSPLHF
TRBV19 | CASSTQGRANYGYTF
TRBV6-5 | CASRTAGRNQPQHF
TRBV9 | CASSATSGGGLSEQYF
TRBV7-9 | CASSFGTDTGELFF
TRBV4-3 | CASSQVAGAGNSPLHF
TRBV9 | CASSVGVGSSYEQYF
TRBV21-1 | CASSKARTKGGEQFF
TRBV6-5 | CASSSGGTGTSPLHF
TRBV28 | CASSPNFGQGNSPLHF
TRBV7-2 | CASSLSAGMNTEAFF
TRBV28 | CASSLDQGGQFF
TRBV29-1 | CSATTGSLWGGYTF
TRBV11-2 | CASSPRLAGVEQYF
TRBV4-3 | CASSQAAGENTGELFF
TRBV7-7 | CALGRETQYF
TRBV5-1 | CASSPWTSSEQYF
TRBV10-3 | CATSPLAGGHETQYF
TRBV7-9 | CASSTDSKTPTQYF